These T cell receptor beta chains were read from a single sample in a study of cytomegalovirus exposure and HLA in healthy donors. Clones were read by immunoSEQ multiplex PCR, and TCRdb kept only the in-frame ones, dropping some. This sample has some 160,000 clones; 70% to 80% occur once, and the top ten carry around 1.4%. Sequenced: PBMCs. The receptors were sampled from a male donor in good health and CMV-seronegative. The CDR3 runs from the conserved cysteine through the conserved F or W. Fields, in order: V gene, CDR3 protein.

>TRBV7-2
CASSWLSGTGGFQPQHF
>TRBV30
CAWRESLSYNEQFF
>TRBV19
CASSPGTAFYGYTF
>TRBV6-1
CASSQGVSTDTQYF
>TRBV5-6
CASFRTGWNTEAFF
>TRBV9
CASSVEAGSNYEQYF
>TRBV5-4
CASSPNRGNTEAFF
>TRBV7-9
CASSLMGGDTEAFF
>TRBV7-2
CASSLGSGGPEQYF
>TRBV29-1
CSVGGGVGANVLTF
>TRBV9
CASSVGQGNGYTF
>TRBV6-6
CASSPATGERQPQHF
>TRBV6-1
CASSPGLAGYNEQFF
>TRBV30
CASEREGRYEQYF
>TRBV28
CASSRGEGAIGYTF